The 8 T cell receptor beta chains below were found in one sample sequenced in a study of T-cell reconstitution after alpha-beta-depleted transplantation in children. It was with unique molecular identifiers that the TCRbeta library was prepared. One entry per CDR3 protein, called by TCRdb with MiXCR from the PCR reads. Among about 540,000 distinct CDR3 sequences listed, approximately 30% were seen once. The sequences come from PBMCs, collected before TCRalphabeta/CD19-depleted stem cell transplant. The receptors stem from a boy in the first two years of life with Wiskott-Aldrich syndrome, due to receive a stem cell transplant.

This rearrangement joins TRBV7-3 to TRBJ2-1; weak D call: TRBD2 (6 bases). Deletions cut 0 bases from V and 5 bases from J, with 17 bases between. There are 17 residues in the CDR3. Germline lookup yields CDR1 SGHTA and CDR2 FQGTGA. Written as DNA, the CDR3 is TGTGCCAGCAGCTTAACATCATTGAGTAGGAGGGACAATGAGCAGTTCTTC. Its translation: CASSLTSLSRRDNEQFF.

This clonotype showed up just a few times. The genes are TRBV6-5 and TRBJ2-7; D unclear. V lost 3 bases and J lost 2, with 11 bases in between. The V gene's germline CDR1 is MNHEY and CDR2 SVGAGI. The CDR3 has 14 amino acids. In nucleotides, the CDR3 is TGTGCCAGCAGTTATGGGTACAGACCCTACGAGCAGTACTTC. This codes for CASSYGYRPYEQYF.

This clonotype has more than one count but fewer than ten. This chain joins TRBV7-9 and TRBJ1-2; TRBD1 is a possible D gene (5 bases). This CDR3 spans 17 amino acids. CDR1 is SEHNR and CDR2 is FQNEAQ in the germline V gene (reference sequence). Trimming pared 1 base from V and 6 bases from J, leaving 21 bases between. The CDR3 DNA is TGTGCCAGCAGCTTAGTGATTAGGGGACGACGACTCGATGGCTACACCTTC. This gives the protein CASSLVIRGRRLDGYTF.

This clonotype was seen many times. The chain links TRBV12-3 or TRBV12-4 to TRBJ2-2; D uncertain. There are 14 residues in the CDR3. The V end was cut by 3 bases, the J end by 2 bases, with 7 bases between. CDR3 loop: CASSLSGNTGELFF. The CDR3 nucleotides read TGTGCCAGCAGTTTGTCCGGAAACACCGGGGAGCTGTTTTTT.

V is TRBV5-5 and J is TRBJ1-3, with D tentatively TRBD1 (5 bases). CDR1 and CDR2 (germline): SGHKS, YYEKEE (reference sequence). CDR3 length equals 17 residues. Trimming pared 0 bases from V and 0 bases from J, leaving 13 bases between. The CDR3 is CASSLGSGRNSGNTIYF. DNA of the CDR3: TGTGCCAGCAGCTTGGGGTCGGGACGGAACTCTGGAAACACCATATATTTT.

Points on this clonotype: This may arise from a read error, as a much more abundant clone is one base away. The chain joins TRBV5-6 to TRBJ2-1; D is unclear. Germline V gene sequence: CDR1 SGHDT, CDR2 YYEEEE. The length of the CDR3 is 11 residues. The CDR3 loop is CACSFSREQFF. DNA of the CDR3: TGTGCCTGCAGCTTTTCAAGGGAGCAGTTCTTC.

The V gene is TRBV16, the J gene TRBJ2-1, with 15 nucleotides matching TRBD2. Germline V gene sequence: CDR1 KGHSY, CDR2 FQNENV. V was pared by 4 bases and J by 4 bases, with 17 bases of the junction left unmatched. This CDR3 comprises 21 residues. CDR3 sequence: CASSRSGRTSGRAFRYNEQFF. The DNA of the CDR3 is TGTGCCAGCAGCCGTTCAGGTCGGACTAGCGGGAGGGCCTTTAGATACAATGAGCAGTTCTTC.

The rearrangement links TRBV6-1 to TRBJ1-2; the match to TRBD1 covers 9 bases. This CDR3 spans 13 amino acids. Germline V lookup: CDR1 MNHNS, CDR2 SASEGT. J was trimmed by 1 base and V by 11 bases; bases with no gene match: 5. The CDR3 protein is CAGRDRVNYGYTF. Written as DNA, the CDR3 is TGTGCCGGCCGGGACAGGGTTAACTATGGCTACACCTTC.